This T cell receptor beta chain was captured by sequencing in a study of shared clonotypes between healthy human individuals. The V gene end was trimmed by 7 bases and the J gene end by 4 bases; junction bases not matched to a gene: 12. This CDR3 is built from 15 residues. The germline CDR1 and CDR2 sequences are SNHLY and FYNNEI. This clone was observed once. TCRdb keeps only in-frame clones here, not all; method: immunoSEQ multiplex PCR. The sample has around 2.1 million clones, approximately 94% seen once. The receptor comes from a young man in good health. V gene TRBV2 combines with J gene TRBJ2-5; 7 nucleotides match TRBD2. Sequences were obtained from naive CD4+ T cells sorted from blood. Subset in this sample: CD45RA+ positively selected. The CDR3 bases are TGTGCCAGCAACGAGGGAGCGGGAAGAGTAGAGACCCAGTACTTC. It yields the protein CASNEGAGRVETQYF.